This T cell receptor beta chain was sequenced during a study of Ad26.COV2.S vaccination and SARS-CoV-2 variants (dated by TCRdb to 2020 to 2023). Regarding the study in general: Donors in the vaccine arm were drawn from COV1001, a phase I-IIa trial of Ad26.COV2.S in healthy adults that was multicentre, randomized, double-blind and placebo-controlled. Ad26.COV2.S was given intramuscularly at 5x10^10 or 1x10^11 viral particles, as a single shot or as two shots 56 days apart. The specificity and breadth of SARS-CoV-2-reactive T cell receptors after Ad26.COV2.S vaccination were assessed by TCRbeta repertoire sequencing. A total of 32 samples were included in the TCR-sequenced set, comprising roughly 19 Ad26.COV2.S vaccine recipients, 5 placebo recipients and 8 SARS-CoV-2 convalescent individuals. Trial participants were randomized into five groups of five: low-dose or high-dose Ad26.COV2.S given once or twice, or placebo on both occasions. Blinding of investigators to trial group allocation was maintained during experiments and outcome assessment. General conclusions and limits of the study: Comparing responses between vaccine doses or regimens was not something the study was powered to do. Ad26.COV2.S recipients had higher spike-specific TCR breadth than placebo recipients (P = 0.0014). The authors noted that total T cell responses may have been underestimated by the TCR breadth and depth analyses. After vaccination, substantial breadth of spike-specific CD8+ and CD4+ T cell responses was reported. Non-spike TCR breadth was comparable between vaccine and placebo recipients, consistent with the vaccine containing only spike.

Read against the paper, the sample's treatment or condition label means: around 19 received Ad26.COV2.S at low or high dose, single or two shots; about 5 received placebo; per-sample allocation not given. Repertoires of vaccine and placebo recipients were sequenced from samples taken on day 63 after the first injection. Between 29 July and 7 August 2020, Cohort 1b enrolled about two dozen adults aged 18-55 years at one site in Boston, USA. Ad26.COV2.S was a replication-incompetent adenovirus type 26 vector that expressed a prefusion-stabilized SARS-CoV-2 spike protein derived from the original Wuhan strain. This clone was counted once. No antigen is known for it. No quality values exist for individual bases; no much larger clone is one base distant. The V and J ends are trimmed by 4 bases and 0 bases, leaving 15 bases between them. Per the germline V gene (reference sequence), MNHEY is the CDR1 and SMNVEV is the CDR2. There are 16 amino acids in the CDR3, from cysteine to phenylalanine inclusive. Only the CDR3 DNA stays, 48 bases, in frame from base 1.

TCRbeta CDR3 regions were sequenced with the immunoSEQ Assay. After extraction, genomic DNA underwent amplification by bias-controlled multiplex PCR, followed by high-throughput sequencing. The paper's processing steps were these. Collapsing and filtering of sequences were performed to quantify the absolute abundance of each unique TCRbeta CDR3 region. T cell fraction was estimated by normalizing TCRbeta template counts to usable DNA, with usable DNA measured through amplification of reference genes found in all nucleated cells. Repertoire TCRs were annotated as SARS-CoV-2-specific by exact matching of V gene, CDR3 amino acid sequence and J gene to a known reactive TCR set. MIRA supplied the reference SARS-CoV-2 TCR set, which was filtered for enrichment in COVID-19-positive ImmuneCODE repertoires so that public or cross-reactive TCRs were removed. Using the MIRA antigens, annotated TCRs were further analysed by specific ORF or by position within an ORF. Depth was the summed frequency of annotated unique rearrangements, while breadth was defined as annotated unique rearrangements over total unique productive rearrangements. Two-sided Wilcoxon rank-sum tests were used to compare TCR breadth between groups. The table was pulled from immuneACCESS by TCRdb, which kept in-frame rearrangements only. Such tables lose some clones; where checked, under half of the loss comes from unresolved V genes, and the rest has no known cause. The V and J calls and the clone size are those of that table, but D and trimming were determined from the DNA. For this sample the table gives some 370,000 clones, of which about 83% were detected only once. About 7.4% of the sample rests with the top ten.

Sequenced here: peripheral blood, sampled in a trial of Ad26.COV2.S vaccine versus placebo. This chain joins TRBV27 to TRBJ1-1; confidence is insufficient to name the D gene. The TCR originated in a person between 18 and 60 years old who received the Ad26.COV2.S COVID-19 vaccine or a placebo. The CDR3 reads CASSSLSGYMNTEAFF. DNA sequence: TGTGCCAGCAGTTCACTTTCGGGTTATATGAACACTGAAGCTTTCTTT.